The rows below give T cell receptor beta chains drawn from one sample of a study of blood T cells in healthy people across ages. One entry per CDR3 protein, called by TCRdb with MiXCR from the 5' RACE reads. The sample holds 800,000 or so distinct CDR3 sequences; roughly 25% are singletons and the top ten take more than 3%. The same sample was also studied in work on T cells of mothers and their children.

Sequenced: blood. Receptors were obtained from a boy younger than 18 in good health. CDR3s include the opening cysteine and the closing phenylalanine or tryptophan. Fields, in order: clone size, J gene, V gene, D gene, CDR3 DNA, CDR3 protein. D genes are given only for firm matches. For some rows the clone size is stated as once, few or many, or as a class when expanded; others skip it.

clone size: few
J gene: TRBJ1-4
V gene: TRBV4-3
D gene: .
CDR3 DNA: TGCGCCAGCAGCCAAACAGGGCCAGCTAGTGCAACTAATGAAAAACTGTTTTTT
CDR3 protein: CASSQTGPASATNEKLFF

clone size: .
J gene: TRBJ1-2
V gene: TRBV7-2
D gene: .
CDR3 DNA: TGTGCCAGCAGCTTAGACAGGGTCGGTGGCTGCACCTTC
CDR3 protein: CASSLDRVGGCTF

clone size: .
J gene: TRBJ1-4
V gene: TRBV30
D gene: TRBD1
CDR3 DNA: TGTGCCTGGAGTCTCCGGGACAGGGATGAAAAACTGTTTTTT
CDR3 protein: CAWSLRDRDEKLFF

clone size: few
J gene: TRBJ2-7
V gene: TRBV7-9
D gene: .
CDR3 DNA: TGTGCCAGCAGCTTAGTTAAGGCCGAGCAGTACTTC
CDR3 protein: CASSLVKAEQYF

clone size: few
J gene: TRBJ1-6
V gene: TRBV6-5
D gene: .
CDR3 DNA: TGTGCCAGCAGCCGACAGAATAATTCACCCCTCCACTTT
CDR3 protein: CASSRQNNSPLHF

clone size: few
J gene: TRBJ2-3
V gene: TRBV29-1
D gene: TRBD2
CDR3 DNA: TGCAGCGTTGTTGGACTAGACGACACAGATACGCAGTATTTT
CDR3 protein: CSVVGLDDTDTQYF

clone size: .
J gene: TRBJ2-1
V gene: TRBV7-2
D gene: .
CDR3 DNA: TGTGCCAGCAGCCTTAACAGGGTTGGCTACAATGAGCAGTTCTTC
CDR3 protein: CASSLNRVGYNEQFF

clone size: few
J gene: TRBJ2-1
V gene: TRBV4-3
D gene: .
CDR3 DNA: TGCGCCAGCAGCCTAGAACTAGTCAATGAGCAGTTCTTC
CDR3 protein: CASSLELVNEQFF

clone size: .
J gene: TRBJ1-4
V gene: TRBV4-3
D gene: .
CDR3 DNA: TGCGCCAGCAGCCAAGATCGGGAGTCCGGCGGTCGTAATGAAAAACTGTTTTTT
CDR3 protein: CASSQDRESGGRNEKLFF

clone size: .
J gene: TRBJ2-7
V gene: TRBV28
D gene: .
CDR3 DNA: TGTGCCAGCAGTCTAGAAGGGAACCCCTACGAGCAGTACTTC
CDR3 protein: CASSLEGNPYEQYF

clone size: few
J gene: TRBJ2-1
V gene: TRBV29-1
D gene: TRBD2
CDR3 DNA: TGCAGCGTTTTCCGGACTAGCGGGGGGGCTGTCAATGAGCAGTTCTTC
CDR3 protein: CSVFRTSGGAVNEQFF

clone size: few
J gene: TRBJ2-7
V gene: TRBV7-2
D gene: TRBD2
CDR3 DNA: TGTGCCAGCAGCTTAGTCTCTAGCGGGGGGTCCTACGAGCAGTACTTC
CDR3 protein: CASSLVSSGGSYEQYF

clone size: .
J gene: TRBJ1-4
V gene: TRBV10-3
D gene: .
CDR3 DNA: TGTGCCATCAGTGAGGGCACGGGACGGATTAATGAAAAACTGTTTTTT
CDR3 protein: CAISEGTGRINEKLFF

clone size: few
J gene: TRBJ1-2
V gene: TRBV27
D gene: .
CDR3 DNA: TGTGCCAGCAGTTTTTCGGCCGGGACGGTAGTCTATGGCTACACCTTC
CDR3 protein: CASSFSAGTVVYGYTF

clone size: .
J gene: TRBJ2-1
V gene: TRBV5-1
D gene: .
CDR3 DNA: TGCGCCAGCAGTGGTAAGGATGCTAGTTACAATGAGCAGTTCTTC
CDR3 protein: CASSGKDASYNEQFF

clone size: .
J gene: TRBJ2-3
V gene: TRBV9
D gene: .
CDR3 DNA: TGTGCCAGCAGCGGGGACTTTTTTAGCACAGATACGCAGTATTTT
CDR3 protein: CASSGDFFSTDTQYF

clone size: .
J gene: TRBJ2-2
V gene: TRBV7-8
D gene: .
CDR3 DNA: TGTGCCAGCAGCTCTCCTAGATCCGGGGAGCTGTTTTTT
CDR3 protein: CASSSPRSGELFF

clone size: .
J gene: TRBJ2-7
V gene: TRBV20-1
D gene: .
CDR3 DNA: TGCGGCCTCCGAGTATGGGGGAGGTACGAGCAGTACTTC
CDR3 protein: CGLRVWGRYEQYF

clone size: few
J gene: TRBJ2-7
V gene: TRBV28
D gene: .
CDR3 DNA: TGTGCCAGCAGGTATGGGGCTGGAGAGCAGTACTTC
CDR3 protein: CASRYGAGEQYF

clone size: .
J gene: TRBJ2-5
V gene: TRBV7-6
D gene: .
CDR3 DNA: TGTGCCAGCAGCCTCACTTTTAAGAGGGGGGGAGAGACCCAGTACTTC
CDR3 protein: CASSLTFKRGGETQYF

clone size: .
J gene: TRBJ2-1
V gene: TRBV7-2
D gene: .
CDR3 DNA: TGTGCCAGCAGCTTATCATTCGGTGGCCATGAGCAGTTCTTC
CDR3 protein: CASSLSFGGHEQFF

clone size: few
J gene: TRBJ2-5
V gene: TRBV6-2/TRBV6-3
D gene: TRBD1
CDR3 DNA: TGTGCCAGCAGTTACTCCGGACAGGGCTACCAAGAGACCCAGTACTTC
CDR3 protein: CASSYSGQGYQETQYF

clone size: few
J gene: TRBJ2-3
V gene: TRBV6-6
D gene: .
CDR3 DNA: TGTGCCAGCAGTTACCCAGACCTCACAGATACGCAGTATTTT
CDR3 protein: CASSYPDLTDTQYF

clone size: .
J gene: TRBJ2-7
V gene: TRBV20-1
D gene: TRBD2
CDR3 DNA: TGCAGTGCTAGGGGGACTAGCGAGAAACGGATGGTCTACGAGCAGTCCTTC
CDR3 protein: CSARGTSEKRMVYEQSF

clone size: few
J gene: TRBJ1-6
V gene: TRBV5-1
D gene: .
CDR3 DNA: TGCGCCAGCAGCTTGCGGGACGGCTATAATTCACCCCTCCACTTT
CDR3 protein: CASSLRDGYNSPLHF

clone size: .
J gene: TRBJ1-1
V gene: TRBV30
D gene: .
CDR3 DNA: TGTGCCTGGAGTGTACTGGGGTACACTGAAGCTTTCTTT
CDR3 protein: CAWSVLGYTEAFF

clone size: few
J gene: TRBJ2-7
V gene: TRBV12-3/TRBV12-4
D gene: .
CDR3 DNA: TGTGCCAGCAGTTTTTCCACCGAGCAGTACTTC
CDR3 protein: CASSFSTEQYF

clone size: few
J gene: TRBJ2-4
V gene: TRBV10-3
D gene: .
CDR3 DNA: TGTGCCATCAGTGAAGTTAAAAACATTCAGTACTTC
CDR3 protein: CAISEVKNIQYF

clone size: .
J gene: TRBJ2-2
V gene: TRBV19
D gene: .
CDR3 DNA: TGTGCCAGTAGTATAACCAGGACCGGGGAGCTGTTTTTT
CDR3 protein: CASSITRTGELFF

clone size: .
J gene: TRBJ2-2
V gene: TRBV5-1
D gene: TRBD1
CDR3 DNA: TGCGCCAACAGCTACGGACAGGGGAACGGGGAGCTGTTTTTT
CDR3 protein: CANSYGQGNGELFF

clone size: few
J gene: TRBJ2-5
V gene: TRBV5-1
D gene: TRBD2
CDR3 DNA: TGCGCCAGCAGCCACATTCCCGGACTAGCGGAAGAGACCCAGTACTTC
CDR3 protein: CASSHIPGLAEETQYF

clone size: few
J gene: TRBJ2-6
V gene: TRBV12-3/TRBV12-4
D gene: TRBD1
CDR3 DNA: TGTGCCAGCACTGCCCTACCGGGGACAGGGAGGTTTCTTTCTGGGGCCAACGTCCTGACTTTC
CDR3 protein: CASTALPGTGRFLSGANVLTF

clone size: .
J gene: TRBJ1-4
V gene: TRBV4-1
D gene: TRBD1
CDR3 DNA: TGCGCCAGCAGCCAGCGCATGACGGGACAGCCTTGGGAAAAACTGTTTTTT
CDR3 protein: CASSQRMTGQPWEKLFF

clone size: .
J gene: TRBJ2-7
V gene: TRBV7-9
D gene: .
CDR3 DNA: TGTGCCAGCAGCTTAGGGGACCCCTACGAGCAGTACTTC
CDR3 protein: CASSLGDPYEQYF

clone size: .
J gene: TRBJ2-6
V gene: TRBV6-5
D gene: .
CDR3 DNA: TGTGCCAGCAGGACAGCTTACTCTGGGGCCAACGTCCTGACTTTC
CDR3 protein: CASRTAYSGANVLTF

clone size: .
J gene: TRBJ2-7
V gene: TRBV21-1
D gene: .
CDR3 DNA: TGTGCCAGCAAGGATTCTACCTACGAGCAGTACTTC
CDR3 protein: CASKDSTYEQYF

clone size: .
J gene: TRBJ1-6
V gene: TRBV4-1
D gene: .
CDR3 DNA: TGCGCCAGGGGACGACCCCTCCACTTT
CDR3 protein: CARGRPLHF

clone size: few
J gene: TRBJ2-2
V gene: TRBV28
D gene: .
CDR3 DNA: TGTGCCAGCAGTTTGAGGGGTTACACCGGGGAGCTGTTTTTT
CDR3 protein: CASSLRGYTGELFF

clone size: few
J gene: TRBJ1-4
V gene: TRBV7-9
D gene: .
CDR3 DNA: TGTGCCAGCGGGACAACAGCTGCTACTAATGAAAAACTGTTTTTT
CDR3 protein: CASGTTAATNEKLFF

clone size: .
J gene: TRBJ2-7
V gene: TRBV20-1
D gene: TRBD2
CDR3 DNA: TGCAGTGCTGGTAGACTAGCGGGAGGCTCGTACGAGCAGTACTTC
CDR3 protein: CSAGRLAGGSYEQYF

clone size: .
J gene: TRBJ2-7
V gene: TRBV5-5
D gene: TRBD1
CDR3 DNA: TGTGCCAGCAGCTCAAAGACAGGGAATCCCTACGAGCAGTACTTC
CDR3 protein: CASSSKTGNPYEQYF

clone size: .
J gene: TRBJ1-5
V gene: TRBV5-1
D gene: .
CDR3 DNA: TGCGCCAGCAGCTTGGACGCGGGTCTTCAGCCCCAGCATTTT
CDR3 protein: CASSLDAGLQPQHF

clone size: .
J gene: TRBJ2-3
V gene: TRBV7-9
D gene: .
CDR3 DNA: TGTGCCAGCAGCTTTCCGCGGGCTCCCGCGCAGTATTTT
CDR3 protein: CASSFPRAPAQYF

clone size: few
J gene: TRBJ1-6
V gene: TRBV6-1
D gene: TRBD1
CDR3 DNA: TGTGCCAGCAGCCCGGAAGAGGGGGCTACTTGGGGTTCACCCCTCCACTTT
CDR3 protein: CASSPEEGATWGSPLHF

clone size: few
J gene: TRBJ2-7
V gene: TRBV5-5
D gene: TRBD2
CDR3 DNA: TGTGCCAGCAGCTGGGGCCGGGGGGCCTACGAGCAGTACTTC
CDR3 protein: CASSWGRGAYEQYF

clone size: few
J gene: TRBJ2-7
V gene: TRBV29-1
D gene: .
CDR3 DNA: TGCAGCGTTGATGCCGGGACATCCTACGAGCAGTACTTC
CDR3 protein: CSVDAGTSYEQYF

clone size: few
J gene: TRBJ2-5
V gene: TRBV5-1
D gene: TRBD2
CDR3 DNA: TGCGCCAGCAGCTTGGTCTCGGGAGGAGGGACCCAGTACTTC
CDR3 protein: CASSLVSGGGTQYF

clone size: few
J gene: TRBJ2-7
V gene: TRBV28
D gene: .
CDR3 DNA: TGTGCCAGTAGTCTCCCCCTGACAGGACACGAGCAGTACTTC
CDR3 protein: CASSLPLTGHEQYF